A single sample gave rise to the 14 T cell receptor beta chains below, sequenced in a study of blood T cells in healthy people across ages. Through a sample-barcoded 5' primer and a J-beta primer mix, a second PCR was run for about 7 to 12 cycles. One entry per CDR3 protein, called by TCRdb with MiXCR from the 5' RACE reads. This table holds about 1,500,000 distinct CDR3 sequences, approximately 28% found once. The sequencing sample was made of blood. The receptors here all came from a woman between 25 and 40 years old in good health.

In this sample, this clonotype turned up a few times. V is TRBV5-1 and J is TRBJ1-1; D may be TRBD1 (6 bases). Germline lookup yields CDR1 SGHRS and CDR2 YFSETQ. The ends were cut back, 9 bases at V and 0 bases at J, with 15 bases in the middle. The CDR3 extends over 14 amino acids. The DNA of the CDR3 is TGCGCCACTAGAGGGGGGAACGTGAACACTGAAGCTTTCTTT. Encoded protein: CATRGGNVNTEAFF.

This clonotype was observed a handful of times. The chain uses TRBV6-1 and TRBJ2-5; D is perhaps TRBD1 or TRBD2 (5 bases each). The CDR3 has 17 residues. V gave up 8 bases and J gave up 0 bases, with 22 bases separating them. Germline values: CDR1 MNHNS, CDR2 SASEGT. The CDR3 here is CASGRGGQLGNQETQYF. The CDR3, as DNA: TGTGCCAGCGGCCGGGGCGGCCAACTAGGGAACCAAGAGACCCAGTACTTC.

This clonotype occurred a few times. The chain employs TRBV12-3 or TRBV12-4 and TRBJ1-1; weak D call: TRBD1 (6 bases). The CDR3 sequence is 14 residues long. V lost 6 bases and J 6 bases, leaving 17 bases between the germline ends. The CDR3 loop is CASSHDTGLAEAFF. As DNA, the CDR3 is TGTGCCAGCAGCCACGACACAGGGCTCGCTGAAGCTTTCTTT.

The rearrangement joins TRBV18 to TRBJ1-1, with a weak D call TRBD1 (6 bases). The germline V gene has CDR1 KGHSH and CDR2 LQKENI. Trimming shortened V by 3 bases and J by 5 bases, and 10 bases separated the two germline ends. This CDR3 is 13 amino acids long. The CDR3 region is CASSPKGQTEAFF. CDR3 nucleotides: TGTGCCAGCTCACCGAAGGGACAAACTGAAGCTTTCTTT.

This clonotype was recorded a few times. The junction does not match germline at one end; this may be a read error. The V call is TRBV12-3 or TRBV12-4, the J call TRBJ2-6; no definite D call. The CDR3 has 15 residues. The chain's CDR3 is CASCFVRSGANVLTF. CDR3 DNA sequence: TGTGCCAGCTGTTTTGTTCGTTCTGGGGCCAACGTCCTGACTTTC.

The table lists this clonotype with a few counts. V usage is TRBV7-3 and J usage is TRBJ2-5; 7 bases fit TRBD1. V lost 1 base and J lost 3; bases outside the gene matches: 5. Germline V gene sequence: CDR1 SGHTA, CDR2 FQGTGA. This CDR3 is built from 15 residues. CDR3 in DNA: TGTGCCAGCAGCTTAAGTTCGACAGGGAAAGAGACCCAGTACTTC. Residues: CASSLSSTGKETQYF.

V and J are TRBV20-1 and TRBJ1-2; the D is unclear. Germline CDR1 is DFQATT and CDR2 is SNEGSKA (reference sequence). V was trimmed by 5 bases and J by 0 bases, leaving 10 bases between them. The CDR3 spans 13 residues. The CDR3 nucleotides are TGCAGTGCTGGGCAGAGTACTAACTATGGCTACACCTTC. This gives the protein CSAGQSTNYGYTF.

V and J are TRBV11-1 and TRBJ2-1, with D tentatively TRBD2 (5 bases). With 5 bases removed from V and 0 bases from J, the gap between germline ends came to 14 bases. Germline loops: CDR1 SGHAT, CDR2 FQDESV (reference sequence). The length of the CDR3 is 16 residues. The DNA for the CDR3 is TGTGCCAGCAGCCCTCCCGAAGGGAGCTCCTACAATGAGCAGTTCTTC. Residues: CASSPPEGSSYNEQFF.

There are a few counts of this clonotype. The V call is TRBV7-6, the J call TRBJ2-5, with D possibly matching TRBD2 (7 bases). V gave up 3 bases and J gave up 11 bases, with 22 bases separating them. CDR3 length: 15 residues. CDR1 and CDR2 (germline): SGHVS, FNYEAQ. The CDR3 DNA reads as TGTGCCAGCAGCTTGACCGAAGAGGGGGACTACGGGCAGTACTTC. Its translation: CASSLTEEGDYGQYF.

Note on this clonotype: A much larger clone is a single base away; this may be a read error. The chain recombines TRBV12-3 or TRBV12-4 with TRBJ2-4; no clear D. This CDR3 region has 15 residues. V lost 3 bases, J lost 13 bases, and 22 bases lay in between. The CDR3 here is CASSFWGQINNEQYF. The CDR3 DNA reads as TGTGCCAGCAGTTTCTGGGGTCAGATTAACAATGAGCAGTACTTC.

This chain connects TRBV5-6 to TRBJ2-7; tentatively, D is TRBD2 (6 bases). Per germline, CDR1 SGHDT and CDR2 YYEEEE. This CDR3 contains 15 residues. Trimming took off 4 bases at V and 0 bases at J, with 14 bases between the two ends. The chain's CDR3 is CASSPNTGSSYEQYF. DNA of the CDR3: TGTGCCAGCAGCCCCAACACCGGGAGCTCCTACGAGCAGTACTTC.

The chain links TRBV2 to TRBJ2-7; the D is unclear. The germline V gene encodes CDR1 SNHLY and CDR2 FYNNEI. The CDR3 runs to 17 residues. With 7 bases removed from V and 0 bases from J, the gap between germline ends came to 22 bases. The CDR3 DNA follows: TGTGCCAGCACCCGGATAGAGGTCTTACCGAGCTCCTACGAGCAGTACTTC. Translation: CASTRIEVLPSSYEQYF.

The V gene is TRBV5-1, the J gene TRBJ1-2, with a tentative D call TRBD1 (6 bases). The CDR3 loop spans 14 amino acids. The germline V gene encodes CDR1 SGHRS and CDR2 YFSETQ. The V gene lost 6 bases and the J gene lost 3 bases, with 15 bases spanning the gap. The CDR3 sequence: CASNSTGMDYGYTF. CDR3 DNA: TGCGCCAGCAACTCAACAGGGATGGACTATGGCTACACCTTC.

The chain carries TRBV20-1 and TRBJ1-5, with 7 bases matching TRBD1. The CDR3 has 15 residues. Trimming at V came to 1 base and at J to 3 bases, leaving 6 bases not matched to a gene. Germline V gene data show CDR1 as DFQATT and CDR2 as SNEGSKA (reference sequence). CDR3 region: CSARGSGGANQPQHF. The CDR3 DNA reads TGCAGTGCTAGAGGTTCAGGGGGTGCCAATCAGCCCCAGCATTTT.